The source of this TCR beta chain is a study of blood T cell repertoires in COVID-19. Whole-study context: Acute and convalescent COVID-19 specimens originated in the United States, Italy and Spain. The cDNA or gDNA used as material had been derived from T cells, B-cell-depleted T cells, or PBMCs.

While infection was still active, Seattle patients were enrolled and then followed longitudinally. In the original workflow: Using reference gene primer amplification, nucleated cell counts were estimated. The table came from immunoSEQ multiplex PCR; TCRdb's copy has only in-frame clones and leaves some out. V and J calls and clone size are those listed in that table; D and trimming were worked out from the DNA. The sample holds some 140,000 clones, about 83% seen once. This CDR3 comprises 14 residues. CDR1 SGHAT and CDR2 FQNNGV come from the germline V gene. A remark on this clone: The junction does not match germline at one end; this may be a read error. The sample contains more than one DNA sequence encoding this CDR3.

The receptor was isolated from a woman aged 55-69 years with COVID-19, enrolled during active disease. The sequencing sample was made of peripheral blood. J is TRBJ1-3 and V is TRBV11-2, with 7 bases that match TRBD1. The CDR3 DNA follows: TGTGCCAGCAGCCTAGACAGGGCGGGAAACACCATATATTTT. This gives the protein CASSLDRAGNTIYF.